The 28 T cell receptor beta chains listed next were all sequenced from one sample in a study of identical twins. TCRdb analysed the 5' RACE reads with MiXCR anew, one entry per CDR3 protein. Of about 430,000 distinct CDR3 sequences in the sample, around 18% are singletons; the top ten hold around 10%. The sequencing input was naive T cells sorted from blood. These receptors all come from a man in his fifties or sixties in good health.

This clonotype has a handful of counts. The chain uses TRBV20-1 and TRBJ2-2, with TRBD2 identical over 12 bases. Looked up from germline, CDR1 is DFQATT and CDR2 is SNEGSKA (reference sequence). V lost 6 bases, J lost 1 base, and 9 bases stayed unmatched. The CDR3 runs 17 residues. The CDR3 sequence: CSARRTSGTMNTGELFF. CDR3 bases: TGCAGTGCCCGGAGGACTAGCGGGACAATGAACACCGGGGAGCTGTTTTTT.

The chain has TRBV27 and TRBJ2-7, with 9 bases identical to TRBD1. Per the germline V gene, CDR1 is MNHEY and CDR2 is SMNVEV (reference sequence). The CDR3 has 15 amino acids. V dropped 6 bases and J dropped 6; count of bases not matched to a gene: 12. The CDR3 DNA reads TGTGCCAGCAGCGCAGCCGGGACAGGGATGGGCGAGCAGTACTTC. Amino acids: CASSAAGTGMGEQYF.

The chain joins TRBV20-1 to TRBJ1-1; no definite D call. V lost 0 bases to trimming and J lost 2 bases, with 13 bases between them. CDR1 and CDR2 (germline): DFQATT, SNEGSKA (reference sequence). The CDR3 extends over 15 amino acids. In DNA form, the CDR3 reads TGCAGTGCTAGAGATCTGGCGGGTTCCAACACTGAAGCTTTCTTT. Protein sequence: CSARDLAGSNTEAFF.

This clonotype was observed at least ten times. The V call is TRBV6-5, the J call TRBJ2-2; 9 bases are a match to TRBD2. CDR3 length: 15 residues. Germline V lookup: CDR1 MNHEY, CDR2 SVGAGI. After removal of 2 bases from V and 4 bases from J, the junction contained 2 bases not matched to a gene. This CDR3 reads CASSYAGGSTGELFF. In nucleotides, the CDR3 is TGTGCCAGCAGTTACGCGGGAGGGAGCACCGGGGAGCTGTTTTTT.

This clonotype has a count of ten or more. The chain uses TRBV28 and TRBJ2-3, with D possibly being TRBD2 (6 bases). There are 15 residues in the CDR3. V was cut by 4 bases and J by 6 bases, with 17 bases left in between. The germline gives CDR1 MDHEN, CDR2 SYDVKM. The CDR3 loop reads CASSYMLRRGDTQYF. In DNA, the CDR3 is TGTGCCAGCAGTTATATGTTACGGAGGGGTGATACGCAGTATTTT.

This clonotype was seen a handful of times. In DNA form, the CDR3 reads TGTGCCAGCAGCTTCGGGACTAGCGCCTACAATGAGCAGTTCTTC. Protein product: CASSFGTSAYNEQFF. The genes are TRBV7-3 and TRBJ2-1, with 10 bases matching TRBD2. The CDR3 length is 15 residues. J lost 2 bases, V lost 3 bases, and 1 base had no gene match. CDR1 is SGHTA, CDR2 FQGTGA, per germline.

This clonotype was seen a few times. Here the CDR3 DNA reads TGCGCCAGCAGTGGGGGGGGGCGTACAGATACGCAGTATTTT. Protein: CASSGGGRTDTQYF. The rearrangement uses TRBV10-1 and TRBJ2-3; D might be TRBD2 (7 bases). Between the trimmed V and J ends, which lost 4 bases and 3 bases, there was a span of 11 bases. The V gene's germline CDR1 is WNHNN and CDR2 SYGVQD (reference sequence). CDR3 length: 14 amino acids.

The CDR3 protein is CASSGRTSLGETQYF. The CDR3 DNA reads TGCGCCAGCAGTGGGCGGACTAGCCTTGGAGAGACCCAGTACTTC. The genes are TRBV23-1 and TRBJ2-5; 8 bases are shared with TRBD2. TRBV23-1 has ORF status, its function being uncertain. The CDR3 totals 15 residues. V was clipped by 5 bases and J by 4 bases; unmatched bases: 9.

The CDR3 region has the DNA TGTGCCAGCAGCTCTTGGGGATTAGATACGCAGTATTTT. Translating it yields CASSSWGLDTQYF. V gene TRBV7-2 combines with J gene TRBJ2-3; the D is unclear. Germline lookup yields CDR1 SGHTA and CDR2 FQGNSA. Between the trimmed V and J ends, which lost 4 bases and 5 bases, there was a span of 10 bases. CDR3 size: 13 residues.

The CDR3, as DNA: TGTGCCAGCAGTTTGGGGGCCCTCCCGACCTACGAGCAGTACTTC. Its protein is CASSLGALPTYEQYF. This sequence joins TRBV12-3 or TRBV12-4 and TRBJ2-7, with D perhaps TRBD1 (6 bases). The CDR3 covers 15 residues. Trimming took off 3 bases at V and 2 bases at J, with 14 bases between the two ends.

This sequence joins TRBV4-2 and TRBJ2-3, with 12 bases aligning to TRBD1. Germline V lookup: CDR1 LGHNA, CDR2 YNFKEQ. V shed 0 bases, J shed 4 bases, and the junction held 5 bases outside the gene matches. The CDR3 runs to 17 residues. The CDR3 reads CASSQEGQGALADTQYF. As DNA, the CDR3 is TGTGCCAGCAGCCAAGAGGGACAGGGGGCGCTTGCAGATACGCAGTATTTT.

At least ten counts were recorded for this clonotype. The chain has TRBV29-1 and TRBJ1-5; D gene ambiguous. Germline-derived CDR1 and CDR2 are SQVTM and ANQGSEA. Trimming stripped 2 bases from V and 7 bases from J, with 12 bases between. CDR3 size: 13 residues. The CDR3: CSVETDTDQPQHF. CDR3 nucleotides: TGCAGCGTTGAAACAGATACGGACCAGCCCCAGCATTTT. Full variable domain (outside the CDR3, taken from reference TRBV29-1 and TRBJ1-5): SAVISQKPSRDICQRGTSLTIQCQVDSQVTMMFWYRQQPGQSLTLIATANQGSEATYESGFVIDKFPISRPNLTFSTLTVSNMSPEDSSIYLCSVETDTDQPQHFGDGTRLSIL.

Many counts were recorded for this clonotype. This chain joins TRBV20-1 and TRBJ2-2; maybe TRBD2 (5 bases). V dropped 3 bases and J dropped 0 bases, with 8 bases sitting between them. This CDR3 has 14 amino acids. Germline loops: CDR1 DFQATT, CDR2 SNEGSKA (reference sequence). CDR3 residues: CSASGVTNTGELFF. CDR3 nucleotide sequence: TGCAGTGCTAGCGGGGTTACGAACACCGGGGAGCTGTTTTTT.

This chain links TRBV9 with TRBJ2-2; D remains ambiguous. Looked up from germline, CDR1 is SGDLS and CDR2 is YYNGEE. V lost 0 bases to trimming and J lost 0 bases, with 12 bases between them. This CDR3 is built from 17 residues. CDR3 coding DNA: TGTGCCAGCAGCGTAGGTTTCTGGCCAGCGAACACCGGGGAGCTGTTTTTT. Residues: CASSVGFWPANTGELFF.

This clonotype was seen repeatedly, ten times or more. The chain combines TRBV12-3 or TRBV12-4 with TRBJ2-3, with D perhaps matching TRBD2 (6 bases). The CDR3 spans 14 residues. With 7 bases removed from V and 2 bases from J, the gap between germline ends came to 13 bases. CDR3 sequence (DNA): TGTGCCAGCACCCCGGGACTTCTCACAGATACGCAGTATTTT. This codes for CASTPGLLTDTQYF.

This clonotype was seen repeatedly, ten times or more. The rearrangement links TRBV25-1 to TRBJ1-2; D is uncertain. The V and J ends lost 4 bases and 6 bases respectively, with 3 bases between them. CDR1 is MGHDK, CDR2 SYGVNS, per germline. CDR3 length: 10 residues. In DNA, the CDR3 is TGTGCCAGCAGTGGGGATGGCTACACCTTC. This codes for CASSGDGYTF.

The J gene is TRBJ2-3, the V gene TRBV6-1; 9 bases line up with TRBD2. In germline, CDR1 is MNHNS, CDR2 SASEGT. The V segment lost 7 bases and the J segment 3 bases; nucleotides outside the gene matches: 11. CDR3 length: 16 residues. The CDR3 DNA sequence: TGTGCCAGCACCGGGAGGGCGGGGGGGCCAACAGATACGCAGTATTTT. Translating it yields CASTGRAGGPTDTQYF.

The CDR3 sequence is CSVPSSYNEQFF. The CDR3, as DNA: TGCAGCGTACCGAGCTCCTACAATGAGCAGTTCTTC. The gene calls are TRBV29-1 and TRBJ2-1; D unclear. Germline V gene sequence: CDR1 SQVTM, CDR2 ANQGSEA. The CDR3 totals 12 residues. V gave up 6 bases and J gave up 0 bases, with 6 bases separating them.

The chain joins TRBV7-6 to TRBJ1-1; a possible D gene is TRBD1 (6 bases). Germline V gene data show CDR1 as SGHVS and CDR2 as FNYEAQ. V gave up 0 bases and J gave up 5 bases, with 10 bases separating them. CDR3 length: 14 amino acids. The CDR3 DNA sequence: TGTGCCAGCAGCTTAGCAGGGGGTGAAACTGAAGCTTTCTTT. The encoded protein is CASSLAGGETEAFF.

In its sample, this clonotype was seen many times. The CDR3 loop reads CASSFGQGIITGAFF. The CDR3 DNA follows: TGTGCCAGCAGTTTTGGGCAGGGGATCATAACGGGAGCTTTCTTT. The rearrangement joins TRBV12-3 or TRBV12-4 to TRBJ1-1, with D possibly matching TRBD1 (6 bases). The CDR3 consists of 15 residues. V lost 3 bases and J 10 bases, leaving 21 bases between the germline ends.

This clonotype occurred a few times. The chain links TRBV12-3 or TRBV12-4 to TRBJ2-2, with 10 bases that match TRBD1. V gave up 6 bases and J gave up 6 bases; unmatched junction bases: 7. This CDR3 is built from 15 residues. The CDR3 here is CASSLRTGGAGELFF. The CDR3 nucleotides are TGTGCCAGCAGCCTTCGGACAGGGGGGGCCGGGGAGCTGTTTTTT.

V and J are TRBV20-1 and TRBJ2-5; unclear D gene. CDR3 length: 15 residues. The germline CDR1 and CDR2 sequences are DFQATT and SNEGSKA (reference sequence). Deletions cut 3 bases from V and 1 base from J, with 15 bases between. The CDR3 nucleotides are TGCAGTGCTAGCACCCTGGCCGGCCTCCAAGAGACCCAGTACTTC. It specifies CSASTLAGLQETQYF.

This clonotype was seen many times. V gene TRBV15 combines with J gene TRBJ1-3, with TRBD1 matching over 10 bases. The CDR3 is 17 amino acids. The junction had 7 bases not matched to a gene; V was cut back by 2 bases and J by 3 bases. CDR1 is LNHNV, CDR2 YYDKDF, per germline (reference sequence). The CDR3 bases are TGTGCCACCAGCAGACTCGGACAGGGGGTAAATGGAAACACCATATATTTT. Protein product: CATSRLGQGVNGNTIYF. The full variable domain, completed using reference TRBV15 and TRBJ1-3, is DAMVIQNPRYQVTQFGKPVTLSCSQTLNHNVMYWYQQKSSQAPKLLFHYYDKDFNNEADTPDNFQSRRPNTSFCFLDIRSPGLGDTAMYLCATSRLGQGVNGNTIYFGEGSWLTVV.

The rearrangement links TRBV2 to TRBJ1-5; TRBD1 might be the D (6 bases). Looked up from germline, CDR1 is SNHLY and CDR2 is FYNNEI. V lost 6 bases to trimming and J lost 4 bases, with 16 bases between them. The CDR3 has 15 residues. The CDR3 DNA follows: TGTGCCAGCAGACAGGGAACGGGTAGTAATCAGCCCCAGCATTTT. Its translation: CASRQGTGSNQPQHF.

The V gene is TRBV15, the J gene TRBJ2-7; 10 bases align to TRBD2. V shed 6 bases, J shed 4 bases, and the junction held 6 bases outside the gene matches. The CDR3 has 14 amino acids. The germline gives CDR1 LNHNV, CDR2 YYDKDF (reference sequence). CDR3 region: CATSPRTSGYEQYF. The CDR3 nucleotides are TGTGCCACCAGTCCAAGGACTAGCGGTTACGAGCAGTACTTC.

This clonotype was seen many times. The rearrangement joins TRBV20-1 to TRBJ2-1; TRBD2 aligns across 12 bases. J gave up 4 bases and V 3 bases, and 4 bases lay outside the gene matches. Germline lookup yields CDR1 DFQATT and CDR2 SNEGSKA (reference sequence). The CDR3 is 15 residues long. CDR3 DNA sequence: TGCAGTGCTAGGACGGGACTAGCGGGTTACAATGAGCAGTTCTTC. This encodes CSARTGLAGYNEQFF.

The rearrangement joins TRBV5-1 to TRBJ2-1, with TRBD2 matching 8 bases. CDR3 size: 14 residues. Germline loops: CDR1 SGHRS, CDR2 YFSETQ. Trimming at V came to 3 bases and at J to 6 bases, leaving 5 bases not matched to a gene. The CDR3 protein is CASSSRTSSNEQFF. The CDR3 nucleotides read TGCGCCAGCAGCTCGAGGACTAGCTCCAATGAGCAGTTCTTC.

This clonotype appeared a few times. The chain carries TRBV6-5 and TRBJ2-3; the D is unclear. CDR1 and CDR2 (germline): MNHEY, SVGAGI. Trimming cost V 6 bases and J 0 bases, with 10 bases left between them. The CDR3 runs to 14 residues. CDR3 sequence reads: CASSYGPSTDTQYF. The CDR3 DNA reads TGTGCCAGCAGCTACGGACCTAGCACAGATACGCAGTATTTT.